A selection of T cell receptor beta chains follows, all from one sample in a study of blood T cell repertoires in COVID-19. The method was immunoSEQ multiplex PCR; TCRdb's version includes in-frame clones alone and lacks a portion of them. Of roughly 130,000 clones in the sample, about 88% were seen once. Sequencing used peripheral blood. Source of these receptors: a man aged 45-60 years with active COVID-19. The CDR3 runs from the conserved cysteine through the conserved F or W. The D gene is left open where the match is weak. Clone size is given for some rows only: seen once, a few or many times, or a class if the clone is expanded.

j_call: TRBJ2-6
d_call: TRBD1
clone_size: once
v_call: TRBV5-1
cdr3_aa: CASSLGGPGANVLTF
cdr3_nt: TGCGCCAGCAGCTTAGGGGGCCCTGGGGCCAACGTCCTGACTTTC

j_call: TRBJ2-5
d_call: NA
clone_size: once
v_call: TRBV11-3
cdr3_aa: CASSLMTTSQETQYF
cdr3_nt: TGTGCCAGCAGCTTAATGACTACCTCCCAAGAGACCCAGTACTTC

j_call: TRBJ2-1
d_call: NA
clone_size: NA
v_call: TRBV3-1/TRBV3-2
cdr3_aa: CASSQGGDEQFF
cdr3_nt: TGTGCCAGCAGCCAAGGGGGGGATGAGCAGTTCTTC

j_call: TRBJ1-2
d_call: NA
clone_size: NA
v_call: TRBV20-1
cdr3_aa: CSASLEALSNYGYTF
cdr3_nt: TGCAGTGCTAGTTTGGAGGCGCTCTCTAACTATGGCTACACCTTC

j_call: TRBJ2-5
d_call: TRBD1
clone_size: NA
v_call: TRBV14
cdr3_aa: CASSPWTGGRETQYF
cdr3_nt: TGTGCCAGCAGCCCTTGGACAGGGGGACGAGAGACCCAGTACTTC

j_call: TRBJ1-3
d_call: NA
clone_size: few
v_call: TRBV6-5
cdr3_aa: CASSTGSGNTIYF
cdr3_nt: TGTGCCAGCAGTACAGGGTCCGGAAACACCATATATTTT

j_call: TRBJ1-1
d_call: TRBD1
clone_size: NA
v_call: TRBV3-1/TRBV3-2
cdr3_aa: CASSQDGWQGAADTEAFF
cdr3_nt: TGTGCCAGCAGCCAAGATGGTTGGCAGGGGGCGGCGGATACTGAAGCTTTCTTT

j_call: TRBJ1-5
d_call: NA
clone_size: NA
v_call: TRBV15
cdr3_aa: CATSRVSNREDSNQPQHF
cdr3_nt: TGTGCCACCAGCAGAGTGAGTAACAGGGAAGATAGCAATCAGCCCCAGCATTTT

j_call: TRBJ2-5
d_call: NA
clone_size: NA
v_call: TRBV7-3
cdr3_aa: CASSLSGPGIQETQYF
cdr3_nt: TGTGCCAGCAGCTTATCAGGCCCAGGGATCCAAGAGACCCAGTACTTC

j_call: TRBJ1-2
d_call: TRBD1
clone_size: NA
v_call: TRBV5-1
cdr3_aa: CASSLGTVSNYGYTF
cdr3_nt: TGCGCCAGCAGCTTAGGGACAGTTTCTAACTATGGCTACACCTTC

j_call: TRBJ2-5
d_call: NA
clone_size: once
v_call: TRBV5-5
cdr3_aa: CASSLTGNAVGETQYF
cdr3_nt: TGTGCCAGCAGCTTGACGGGAAACGCGGTCGGAGAGACCCAGTACTTC

j_call: TRBJ2-7
d_call: TRBD2
clone_size: NA
v_call: TRBV28
cdr3_aa: CASSLRPGRGGRDEQYF
cdr3_nt: TGTGCCAGCAGTTTACGCCCCGGGCGGGGGGGCCGAGACGAGCAGTACTTC

j_call: TRBJ2-3
d_call: NA
clone_size: NA
v_call: TRBV12-3/TRBV12-4
cdr3_aa: CASSRARSQYF
cdr3_nt: TGTGCCAGCAGCCGTGCTAGGTCGCAGTATTTT

j_call: TRBJ2-5
d_call: TRBD2
clone_size: NA
v_call: TRBV25-1
cdr3_aa: CASSEYRGLAGQETQYF
cdr3_nt: TGTGCCAGCAGTGAATATCGCGGACTAGCGGGGCAAGAGACCCAGTACTTC

j_call: TRBJ2-1
d_call: NA
clone_size: NA
v_call: TRBV3-1/TRBV3-2
cdr3_aa: CASSQERGLNYNEQFF
cdr3_nt: TGTGCCAGCAGCCAAGAGCGAGGGTTAAACTACAATGAGCAGTTCTTC

j_call: TRBJ2-4
d_call: TRBD2
clone_size: NA
v_call: TRBV11-3
cdr3_aa: CASSLGRGTSGELAKNIQYF
cdr3_nt: TGTGCCAGCAGCCTAGGGCGGGGGACTAGCGGCGAATTAGCCAAAAACATTCAGTACTTC

j_call: TRBJ2-1
d_call: NA
clone_size: NA
v_call: TRBV6-1
cdr3_aa: CASSEAGRYNEQFF
cdr3_nt: TGTGCCAGCAGTGAAGCTGGCAGGTACAATGAGCAGTTCTTC

j_call: TRBJ2-3
d_call: TRBD2
clone_size: NA
v_call: TRBV7-2
cdr3_aa: CASSFKPWTSGGGDTQYF
cdr3_nt: TGTGCCAGCAGCTTTAAACCTTGGACTAGCGGGGGGGGAGATACGCAGTATTTT

j_call: TRBJ2-1
d_call: TRBD2
clone_size: NA
v_call: TRBV2
cdr3_aa: CASSEGGSSYNEQFF
cdr3_nt: TGTGCCAGCAGTGAGGGAGGGAGCTCCTACAATGAGCAGTTCTTC

j_call: TRBJ2-6
d_call: TRBD2
clone_size: NA
v_call: TRBV6-4
cdr3_aa: CASIDPVAGVPGANVLTF
cdr3_nt: TGTGCCAGCATCGACCCTGTAGCGGGAGTACCCGGGGCCAACGTCCTGACTTTC

j_call: TRBJ1-2
d_call: TRBD1
clone_size: NA
v_call: TRBV7-8
cdr3_aa: CASSLFQGAVGYTF
cdr3_nt: TGTGCCAGCAGCTTATTCCAGGGGGCGGTTGGCTACACCTTC

j_call: TRBJ1-1
d_call: NA
clone_size: NA
v_call: TRBV5-1
cdr3_aa: CASREGTRSFF
cdr3_nt: TGCGCCAGCAGAGAGGGAACTAGGTCTTTCTTT

j_call: TRBJ2-7
d_call: NA
clone_size: NA
v_call: TRBV14
cdr3_aa: CASSQARSSYEQYF
cdr3_nt: TGTGCCAGCAGCCAAGCTAGGAGCTCCTACGAGCAGTACTTC

j_call: TRBJ1-1
d_call: NA
clone_size: NA
v_call: TRBV3-1/TRBV3-2
cdr3_aa: CASSQDTGWNTEAFF
cdr3_nt: TGTGCCAGCAGCCAAGACACGGGGTGGAACACTGAAGCTTTCTTT

j_call: TRBJ2-1
d_call: NA
clone_size: NA
v_call: TRBV7-6
cdr3_aa: CASSLLAGLGNEQFF
cdr3_nt: TGTGCCAGCAGCTTACTGGCAGGGTTAGGCAATGAGCAGTTCTTC